The next 8 T cell receptor beta chains were all read from a single sample in a study of response to subunit inactivated influenza vaccine. TCRdb independently ran MiXCR on the RT-PCR reads; one entry per CDR3 protein. The sample contains about 480,000 distinct CDR3 sequences, approximately 11% of which appear only once. This specimen was PBMCs from blood, taken roughly 47 days after vaccination. The receptors were gathered from a man aged 45-65 years who received an inactivated influenza vaccine.

At least ten counts were recorded for this clonotype. CDR3 sequence: CASSQLGHNEKLFF. CDR3 coding DNA: TGTGCCAGCAGCCAATTGGGCCATAATGAAAAACTGTTTTTT. This chain connects TRBV4-2 to TRBJ1-4; D gene uncertain. This CDR3 contains 14 residues. From germline, CDR1 is LGHNA and CDR2 YNFKEQ. The V end was cut by 2 bases, the J end by 4 bases, with 8 bases between.

The V call is TRBV6-2 or TRBV6-3, the J call TRBJ2-1; D ambiguous. This CDR3 region has 14 residues. V lost 5 bases to trimming and J lost 5 bases, with 13 bases between them. Germline CDR1 and CDR2: MNHEY and SVGEGT. The CDR3 protein is CASSRLSDNNEQFF. CDR3 nucleotides: TGTGCCAGCAGTCGCCTAAGCGACAACAATGAGCAGTTCTTC.

The chain links TRBV10-3 to TRBJ1-2; no reliable D call. Germline V gene lookup returns CDR1 ENHRY and CDR2 SYGVKD. V was clipped by 2 bases and J by 4 bases, with 8 bases between them. The CDR3 is made up of 13 amino acids. CDR3: CAISENWAYGYTF. The DNA of the CDR3 is TGTGCCATCAGTGAGAACTGGGCCTATGGCTACACCTTC.

There are many counts of this clonotype. The gene calls are TRBV12-3 or TRBV12-4 and TRBJ2-3, with TRBD1 matching over 8 bases. With 2 bases clipped from V and 1 base from J, the junction kept 8 bases outside the gene matches. This CDR3 has 17 residues. CDR3 nucleotide sequence: TGTGCCAGCAGTTTAAGCCCCGGGACAGGACGCACAGATACGCAGTATTTT. It yields the protein CASSLSPGTGRTDTQYF.

This clonotype came up many times. The rearrangement links TRBV7-2 to TRBJ2-1, with TRBD2 matching over 12 bases. Germline lookup yields CDR1 SGHTA and CDR2 FQGNSA. With V trimmed by 1 base and J by 9 bases, 4 bases remained unmatched. This CDR3 contains 15 residues. CDR3 coding DNA: TGTGCCAGCAGCTTAGTACTAGCGGGGGGAGGTGAGCAGTTCTTC. As protein: CASSLVLAGGGEQFF.

This clonotype was seen only a few times. The rearrangement joins TRBV5-5 to TRBJ2-7; a possible D gene is TRBD2 (6 bases). The CDR3 consists of 14 residues. Germline lookup yields CDR1 SGHKS and CDR2 YYEKEE (reference sequence). V lost 2 bases and J lost 3, with 12 bases in between. The CDR3 here is CASSFFQGGYEQYF. The CDR3 nucleotides read TGTGCCAGCAGCTTTTTCCAGGGAGGCTACGAGCAGTACTTC.

This clonotype was counted only a few times. V and J are TRBV20-1 and TRBJ2-1, with 9 bases fitting TRBD2. Germline loops: CDR1 DFQATT, CDR2 SNEGSKA (reference sequence). V lost 5 bases, J lost 6 bases, and 11 bases stayed unmatched. The CDR3 covers 15 residues. CDR3 protein: CSAFTGTSLPNEQFF. CDR3 nucleotides: TGCAGTGCTTTTACCGGGACTAGCCTCCCCAATGAGCAGTTCTTC.

This clonotype was picked up a small number of times. The chain couples TRBV5-1 to TRBJ1-4; unclear D gene. Deletions cut 2 bases from V and 5 bases from J, with 10 bases between. The germline CDR1 and CDR2 sequences are SGHRS and YFSETQ. This CDR3 spans 14 amino acids. The CDR3 DNA sequence: TGCGCCAGCAGCTTTGAGAAGAGCAATGAAAAACTGTTTTTT. Translation gives CASSFEKSNEKLFF.